This TCR beta chain was retrieved from a study of blood T cell repertoires in COVID-19. The wider study: Samples came from the United States, Italy and Spain, spanning acute and convalescent COVID-19. In each case, the material was cDNA or gDNA derived from T cells, B-cell-depleted T cells, or PBMCs.

Original handling: By means of reference gene primer amplification, nucleated cell counts were estimated. Method: immunoSEQ multiplex PCR; TCRdb's copy keeps in-frame clones and lacks some. V, J and clone size were drawn from that table, and D and trimming were deduced from the DNA. The sample holds over 140,000 clones, 60% to 85% seen once. This receptor was taken from a woman of 80 years or more with active or convalescent COVID-19. Input material: peripheral blood.

The DNA of the CDR3 is TGTGCCAGCAGCGTGCAGTACCAAGAGACCCAGTACTTC. As protein: CASSVQYQETQYF. The chain uses TRBV9 and TRBJ2-5, with no clear D. The CDR3 runs 13 residues. Germline V lookup: CDR1 SGDLS, CDR2 YYNGEE. V shed 2 bases and J shed 0 bases, with 5 bases lying between them.